These 2 T cell receptor beta chains were all obtained from the same sample, sequenced in a study of blood T cell repertoires in COVID-19. Here immunoSEQ multiplex PCR was the method, and the copy in TCRdb shows in-frame clones only, minus some. The sample lists almost 250,000 clones; about 89% were seen once. Sequencing was done on a sample of PBMCs or T cells enriched from blood (not recorded which). The receptors come from a woman aged 25 to 39 who had recovered from COVID-19.

Details on this clone: The junction departs from germline at one end; a sequencing error may be responsible. The chain carries TRBV7-3 and TRBJ2-1; 9 nucleotides agree with TRBD2. The V gene's germline CDR1 is SGHTA and CDR2 FQGTGA. The CDR3 sequence is 15 residues long. The CDR3 DNA reads TGTGCCAGCAGCCTAACCGGGACTAGCTGGAATGAGCAGTTCTTC. It yields the protein CASSLTGTSWNEQFF. The full variable domain, with the rest looked up from reference TRBV7-3 and TRBJ2-1, is GAGVSQTPSNKVTEKGKYVELRCDPISGHTALYWYRQSLGQGPEFLIYFQGTGAADDSGLPNDRFFAVRPEGSVSTLKIQRTERGDSAVYLCASSLTGTSWNEQFFGPGTRLTVL.

The chain couples TRBV30 to TRBJ2-7; D might be TRBD1 (5 bases). The CDR3 has 14 amino acids. V lost 2 bases and J lost 1, with 12 bases in between. Germline assignment: CDR1 GTSNPN and CDR2 SVGIG (reference sequence). In nucleotides, the CDR3 is TGTGCCTGGAGTCAGGGTTTAGGGTCCTACGAGCAGTACTTC. Protein: CAWSQGLGSYEQYF. The whole variable domain, filled in from reference TRBV30 and TRBJ2-7, reads SQTIHQWPATLVQPVGSPLSLECTVEGTSNPNLYWYRQAAGRGLQLLFYSVGIGQISSEVPQNLSASRPQDRQFILSSKKLLLSDSGFYLCAWSQGLGSYEQYFGPGTRLTVT.